The rows below give T cell receptor beta chains drawn from one sample of a study of blood T cell repertoires in COVID-19. Data came from immunoSEQ multiplex PCR; TCRdb stores just in-frame clones and leaves some out. The sample lists more than 85,000 clones; 82% were seen once. Sequencing used peripheral blood. These receptors all stem from an elderly man with acute or convalescent COVID-19. CDR3s leave out the opening cysteine and the closing phenylalanine or tryptophan.

TRBV20-1 | SASQQINEKLF
TRBV9 | ASSALESLETQY
TRBV7-2 | ASSLFGGGASEQF
TRBV5-1 | ASSPQVGTGLLKRTEAF
TRBV19 | ASSVIRGSGANVLT
TRBV6-5 | ASSYERFGKLF
TRBV5-4 | ASSGGVGDTQY
TRBV10-1 | ASSAGTSGNRGTDTQY
TRBV28 | ASISATDTQY
TRBV7-2 | ASSSRGGGSYNEQF
TRBV6-5 | ASRAGVSQPQH
TRBV20-1 | SARAGETQY
TRBV3-1/TRBV3-2 | ASSDRGRQPQH
TRBV18 | ASSPDSSNYGYT
TRBV3-1/TRBV3-2 | ASSLRGPGGYT
TRBV6-5 | ASSYYGGETQY
TRBV28 | ASKGAWDQPQH